The 3 T cell receptor beta chains listed next were all sequenced from one sample in a study of blood T cell repertoires in COVID-19. Measured with immunoSEQ multiplex PCR; TCRdb has only the in-frame clones, and not every one. Found here are about 78,000 clones, about 89% of them singletons; the top ten hold around 4.5%. Material: peripheral blood. The source of these receptors is a man aged 50 or older with active or convalescent COVID-19.

The rearrangement uses TRBV10-3 and TRBJ1-6; D is ambiguous. The V gene lost 3 bases and the J gene lost 3 bases, with 6 bases spanning the gap. CDR3 size: 14 residues. Germline V gene sequence: CDR1 ENHRY, CDR2 SYGVKD. The chain's CDR3 is CAISEEGYNSPLHF. In DNA, the CDR3 is TGTGCCATCAGTGAAGAGGGCTATAATTCACCCCTCCACTTT.

This clone was observed once. In DNA, the CDR3 is TGTGCCAGCAGTACGAGGGACAGCACCGGGGAGCTGTTTTTT. Its protein is CASSTRDSTGELFF. The rearrangement joins TRBV2 to TRBJ2-2; 7 nucleotides align to TRBD1. Germline values: CDR1 SNHLY, CDR2 FYNNEI. The V gene end was trimmed by 5 bases and the J gene end by 4 bases; junction bases not matched to a gene: 4. The CDR3 has 14 residues.

The chain combines TRBV5-4 with TRBJ2-3; 9 bases are shared with TRBD2. The trim removed 0 bases at V and 5 bases at J, leaving 7 bases unmatched. The CDR3 is 16 amino acids. Germline V gene data show CDR1 as SGHNT and CDR2 as YYREEE (reference sequence). For the CDR3, the DNA is TGTGCCAGCAGCTTGGATCAGCGGGAGGATGTAGATACGCAGTATTTT. Its protein product is CASSLDQREDVDTQYF. The whole variable domain, remainder taken from reference TRBV5-4 and TRBJ2-3, is ETGVTQSPTHLIKTRGQQVTLRCSSQSGHNTVSWYQQALGQGPQFIFQYYREEENGRGNFPPRFSGLQFPNYSSELNVNALELDDSALYLCASSLDQREDVDTQYFGPGTRLTVL.